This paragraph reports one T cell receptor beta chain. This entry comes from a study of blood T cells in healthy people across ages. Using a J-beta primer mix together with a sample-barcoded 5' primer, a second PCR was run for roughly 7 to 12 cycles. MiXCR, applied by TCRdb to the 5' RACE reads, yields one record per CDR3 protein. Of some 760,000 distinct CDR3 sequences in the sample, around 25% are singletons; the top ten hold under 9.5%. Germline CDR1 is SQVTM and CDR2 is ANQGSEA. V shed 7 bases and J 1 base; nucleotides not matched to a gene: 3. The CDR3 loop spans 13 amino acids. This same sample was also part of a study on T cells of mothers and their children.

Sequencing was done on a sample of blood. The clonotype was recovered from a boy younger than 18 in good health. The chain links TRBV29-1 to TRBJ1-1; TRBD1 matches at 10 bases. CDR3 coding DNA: TGCAGCGCAAGGACAGGGGGGAACACTGAAGCTTTCTTT. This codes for CSARTGGNTEAFF.